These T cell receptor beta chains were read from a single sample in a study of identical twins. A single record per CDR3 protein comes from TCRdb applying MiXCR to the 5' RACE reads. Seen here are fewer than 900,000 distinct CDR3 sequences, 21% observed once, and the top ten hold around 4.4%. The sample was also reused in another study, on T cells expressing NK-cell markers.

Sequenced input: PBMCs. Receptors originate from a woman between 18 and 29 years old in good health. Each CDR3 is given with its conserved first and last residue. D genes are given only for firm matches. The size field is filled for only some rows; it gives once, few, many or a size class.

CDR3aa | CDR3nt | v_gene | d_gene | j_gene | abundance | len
CASSAPSGRAYTGELFF | TGTGCCAGCAGTGCCCCCAGCGGGAGGGCCTATACCGGGGAGCTGTTTTTT | TRBV25-1 | TRBD2 | TRBJ2-2 | . | 17
CASSLGTVCYF | TGTGCCAGCAGCTTAGGGACTGTATGCTACTTC | TRBV11-3 | . | TRBJ2-5 | . | 11
CSALTSSYNEQFF | TGCAGTGCTTTAACTAGTTCCTACAATGAGCAGTTCTTC | TRBV20-1 | . | TRBJ2-1 | . | 13
CASSAHRGGGYNEQFF | TGTGCCAGCAGCGCGCACCGGGGCGGGGGATACAATGAGCAGTTCTTC | TRBV9 | TRBD2 | TRBJ2-1 | . | 16
CASSSQEGAGVHTLFF | TGCGCCAGCAGCTCCCAAGAAGGAGCGGGAGTCCATACTTTGTTTTTT | TRBV5-1 | TRBD2 | TRBJ2-2 | few | 16
CASSLAESKNIQYF | TGCGCCAGCAGCTTAGCGGAGTCCAAAAACATTCAGTACTTC | TRBV5-1 | . | TRBJ2-4 | many | 14
CASSRTVPSSYNEQFF | TGCGCCAGCAGTCGCACTGTCCCGAGCTCCTACAATGAGCAGTTCTTC | TRBV5-1 | . | TRBJ2-1 | . | 16
CASSLAWKSTDTQYF | TGCGCCAGCAGCTTGGCATGGAAGAGCACAGATACGCAGTATTTT | TRBV5-1 | . | TRBJ2-3 | once | 15
CASSPSHEATEAFF | TGCGCCAGCAGCCCGTCGCATGAGGCTACTGAAGCTTTCTTT | TRBV5-1 | . | TRBJ1-1 | . | 14
CASSTMGQGAGGYTF | TGCGCCAGCAGCACTATGGGACAGGGGGCAGGTGGCTACACCTTC | TRBV5-1 | TRBD1 | TRBJ1-2 | . | 15